This TCR beta chain was sequenced during a study of cytomegalovirus exposure and HLA in healthy donors. Findings and limits, study-wide: Most TCR beta V segments were productive about 90% or about 30% of the time in an earlier analysis. Rates of TCR association differed by HLA locus in a later analysis, with DRB1 highest and HLA-C lowest. CMV antigen specificity of three CMV-associated chains was confirmed in vitro.

Germline CDR1 and CDR2: MNHEY and SMNVEV (reference sequence). CDR3 length: 14 amino acids. Germline trimming cut 4 bases from V and 3 bases from J; bases unmatched to any gene: 6. Remarks on this clone: The antigen is not known.

The PCR ran on 60 Vbeta and 13 Jbeta primers. Only in-frame clones appear in the TCRdb table, and some are missing; sequencing was by immunoSEQ multiplex PCR. The table gives some 80,000 clones; the top ten clones make up 1.1% of it. The sample taken for sequencing was PBMCs. The sequence derives from a woman aged 25 to 39 in good health and CMV-seronegative. This rearrangement joins TRBV27 to TRBJ2-7; 7 bases fit TRBD1. The CDR3 is CASSSGDSIYEQYF. CDR3 coding DNA: TGTGCCAGCAGTTCAGGGGACAGCATCTACGAGCAGTACTTC.